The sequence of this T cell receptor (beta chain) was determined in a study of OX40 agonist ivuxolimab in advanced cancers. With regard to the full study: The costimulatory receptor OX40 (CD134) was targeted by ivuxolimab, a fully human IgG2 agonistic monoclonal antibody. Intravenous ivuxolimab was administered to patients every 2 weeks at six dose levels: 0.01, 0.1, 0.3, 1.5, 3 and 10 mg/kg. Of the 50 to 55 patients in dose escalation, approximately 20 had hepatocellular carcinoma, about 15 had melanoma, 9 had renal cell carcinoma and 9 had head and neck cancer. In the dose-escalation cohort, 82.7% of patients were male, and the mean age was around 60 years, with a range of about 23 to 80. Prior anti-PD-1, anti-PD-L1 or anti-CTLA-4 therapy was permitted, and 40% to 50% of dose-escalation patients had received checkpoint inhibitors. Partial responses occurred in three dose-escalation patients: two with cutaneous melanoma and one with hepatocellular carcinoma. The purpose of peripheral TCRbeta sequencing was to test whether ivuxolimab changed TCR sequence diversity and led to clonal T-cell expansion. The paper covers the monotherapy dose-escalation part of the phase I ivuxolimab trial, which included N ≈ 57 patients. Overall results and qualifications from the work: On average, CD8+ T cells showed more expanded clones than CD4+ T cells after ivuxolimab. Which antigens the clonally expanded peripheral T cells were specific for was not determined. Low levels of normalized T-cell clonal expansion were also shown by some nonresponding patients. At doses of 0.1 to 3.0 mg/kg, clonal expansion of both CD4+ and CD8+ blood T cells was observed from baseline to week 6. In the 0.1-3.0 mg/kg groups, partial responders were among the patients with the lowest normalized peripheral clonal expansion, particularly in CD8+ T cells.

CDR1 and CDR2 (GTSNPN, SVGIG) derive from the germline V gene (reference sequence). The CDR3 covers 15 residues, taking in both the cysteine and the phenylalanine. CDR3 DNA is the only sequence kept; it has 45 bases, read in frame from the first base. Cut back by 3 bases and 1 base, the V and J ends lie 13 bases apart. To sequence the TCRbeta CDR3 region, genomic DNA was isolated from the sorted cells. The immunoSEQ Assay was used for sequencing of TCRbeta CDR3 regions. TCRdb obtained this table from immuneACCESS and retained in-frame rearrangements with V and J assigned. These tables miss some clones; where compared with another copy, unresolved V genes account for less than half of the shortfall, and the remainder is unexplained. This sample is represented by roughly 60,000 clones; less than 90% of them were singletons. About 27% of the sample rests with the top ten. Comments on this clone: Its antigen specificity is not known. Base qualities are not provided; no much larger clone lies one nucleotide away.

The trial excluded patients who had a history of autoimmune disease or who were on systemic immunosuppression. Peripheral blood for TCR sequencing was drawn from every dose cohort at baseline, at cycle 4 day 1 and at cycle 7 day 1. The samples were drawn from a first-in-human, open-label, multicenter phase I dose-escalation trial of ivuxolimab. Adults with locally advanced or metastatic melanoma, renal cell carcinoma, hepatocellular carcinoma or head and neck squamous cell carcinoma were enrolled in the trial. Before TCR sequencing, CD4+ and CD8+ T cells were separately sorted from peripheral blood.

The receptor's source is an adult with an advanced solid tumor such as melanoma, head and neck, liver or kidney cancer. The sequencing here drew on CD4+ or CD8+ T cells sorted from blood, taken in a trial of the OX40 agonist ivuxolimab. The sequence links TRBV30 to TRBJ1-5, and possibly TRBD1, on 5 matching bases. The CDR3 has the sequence CAWREGQTSNQPQHF. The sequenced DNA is TGTGCCTGGAGAGAGGGGCAGACCAGCAATCAGCCCCAGCATTTT.